This T cell receptor beta chain is drawn from a study of early T cells in non-severe SARS-CoV-2 infection. Study background: The sequenced material was bulk RNA from unsorted whole blood, and its chains were unpaired. Findings and caveats of the study: Anti-spike CD8 responses were favored in VDJdb matching, and private and CD4 specificities were missed.

The CDR3 sequence is 13 residues long. V lost 7 bases, J lost 1 base, and 14 bases lay in between. CDR1 SQVTM and CDR2 ANQGSEA come from the germline V gene. This clonotype came up a few times. Antigen specificity is unknown. Each single cDNA molecule received a unique molecular identifier. MiXCR, run by TCRdb on the 5' RACE reads, gives a single entry per CDR3 protein. Among tens of thousands of distinct CDR3 sequences, about 15% were seen once, and the ten largest hold less than 6%. This clonotype was obtained from an adult who was a healthcare worker with PCR-confirmed SARS-CoV-2 infection or an uninfected control (not recorded which). The sequenced material came from whole blood. The rearrangement joins TRBV29-1 to TRBJ2-7; D gene uncertain. Here the CDR3 DNA reads TGCAGCGGAACTTTCAGGCATTCCTACGAGCAGTACTTC. Its translation: CSGTFRHSYEQYF.